Listed here are 21 T cell receptor beta chains from one sample, sequenced in a study of OX40 agonist ivuxolimab in advanced cancers. Clones were sequenced by immunoSEQ multiplex PCR, and TCRdb holds only the in-frame ones, with some missing. The sample has approximately 77,000 clones; under 95% are singletons. Sequenced here: CD4+ or CD8+ T cells sorted from blood, sampled in a trial of the OX40 agonist ivuxolimab. These receptor sequences come from an adult with an advanced solid tumor such as melanoma, head and neck, liver or kidney cancer.

V usage is TRBV28 and J usage is TRBJ1-5; tentatively, D is TRBD1 (5 bases). This CDR3 has 12 amino acids. CDR1 is MDHEN, CDR2 SYDVKM, per germline. V was shortened by 7 bases and J by 7 bases, with 11 bases between the two germline ends. CDR3 coding DNA: TGTGCCAGCACCTGGTGGGACCAGCCCCAGCATTTT. Protein: CASTWWDQPQHF.

For this clone: This sample also contains other DNA sequences that code for the same CDR3. The J gene is TRBJ2-2, the V gene TRBV19; D unresolved. This CDR3 is built from 11 residues. The ends were cut back, 6 bases at V and 2 bases at J, with 1 base in the middle. Per the germline V gene, CDR1 is LNHDA and CDR2 is SQIVND (reference sequence). Here the CDR3 reads CASRNTGELFF. CDR3 sequence (DNA): TGTGCCAGTAGAAACACCGGGGAGCTGTTTTTT. The full variable domain, rest sourced from reference TRBV19 and TRBJ2-2, is DGGITQSPKYLFRKEGQNVTLSCEQNLNHDAMYWYRQDPGQGLRLIYYSQIVNDFQKGDIAEGYSVSREKKESFPLTVTSAQKNPTAFYLCASRNTGELFFGEGSRLTVL.

The chain couples TRBV6-6 to TRBJ1-2, with a tentative D call TRBD1 (6 bases). Looked up from germline, CDR1 is MNHNY and CDR2 is SVGAGI (reference sequence). There are 14 residues in the CDR3. Between the trimmed V and J ends, which lost 5 bases and 4 bases, there was a span of 14 bases. CDR3 loop: CASSASRGSYGYTF. The CDR3 nucleotides are TGTGCCAGCAGTGCCTCTAGGGGGAGCTATGGCTACACCTTC.

This clone was counted a single time. V usage is TRBV10-1 and J usage is TRBJ2-5; D possibly corresponds to TRBD2 (6 bases). This CDR3 contains 13 residues. V lost 3 bases and J 4 bases, leaving 9 bases between the germline ends. The germline gives CDR1 WNHNN, CDR2 SYGVQD (reference sequence). In nucleotides, the CDR3 is TGCGCCAGCAGTGATTGGGGAGGAGAGACCCAGTACTTC. It codes for CASSDWGGETQYF.

The chain's CDR3 is CASSRGLGQETQYF. CDR3 DNA: TGTGCCAGCAGTCGAGGGTTAGGGCAAGAGACCCAGTACTTC. The chain has TRBV6-5 and TRBJ2-5; possibly TRBD2 for D (5 bases). The CDR3 runs to 14 residues. V was cut by 5 bases and J by 2 bases, with 12 bases left in between. Germline V gene data show CDR1 as MNHEY and CDR2 as SVGAGI.

This clone was observed a few times. The chain couples TRBV27 to TRBJ1-5; D is perhaps TRBD1 (5 bases). V shed 5 bases and J shed 2 bases, with 10 bases lying between them. The CDR3 runs 14 residues. Germline loops: CDR1 MNHEY, CDR2 SMNVEV (reference sequence). The CDR3 DNA reads TGTGCCAGCAGTCCCGTCAGGGGCAATCAGCCCCAGCATTTT. It encodes CASSPVRGNQPQHF.

The chain recombines TRBV5-6 with TRBJ1-1; unclear D gene. Germline V gene sequence: CDR1 SGHDT, CDR2 YYEEEE. The CDR3 contains 15 residues. Trimming took 4 bases from V and 1 from J, leaving 14 bases between them. The CDR3 DNA reads TGTGCCAGCAGCCCGCCGACACCGGCGAACACTGAAGCTTTCTTT. Its translation: CASSPPTPANTEAFF.

CDR3 loop: CASSLEGLAGVEQYF. The CDR3 DNA follows: TGTGCCAGCAGCTTAGAAGGACTAGCGGGGGTCGAGCAGTACTTC. The chain combines TRBV11-2 with TRBJ2-7; 13 bases are shared with TRBD2. The length of the CDR3 is 15 residues. Germline CDR1 reads SGHAT; CDR2 reads FQNNGV. J was trimmed by 6 bases and V by 0 bases; bases with no gene match: 2.

The rearrangement links TRBV28 to TRBJ2-1; unclear D gene. V lost 4 bases and J lost 10, with 11 bases in between. The germline V gene has CDR1 MDHEN and CDR2 SYDVKM. This CDR3 is built from 12 residues. The CDR3 bases are TGTGCCAGCAGTTCCGCCTTGGGAGAGCAGTTCTTC. This gives the protein CASSSALGEQFF. Together with reference TRBV28 and TRBJ2-1, the CDR3 gives the full variable domain: DVKVTQSSRYLVKRTGEKVFLECVQDMDHENMFWYRQDPGLGLRLIYFSYDVKMKEKGDIPEGYSVSREKKERFSLILESASTNQTSMYLCASSSALGEQFFGPGTRLTVL.

CDR3 sequence reads: CASSSPMNTEAFF. The CDR3 DNA sequence: TGTGCCAGCAGTTCCCCAATGAACACTGAAGCTTTCTTT. The chain employs TRBV28 and TRBJ1-1, with no clear D. This CDR3 has 13 residues. Trimming removed 4 bases from V and 0 bases from J, with 6 bases in between. Germline V gives CDR1 MDHEN, CDR2 SYDVKM.

Concerning this clone: A read error may account for a junction end that differs from germline. The chain recombines TRBV6-1 with TRBJ1-5; 8 bases align to TRBD1. CDR1 and CDR2 (germline): MNHNS, SASEGT. CDR3 length equals 15 residues. The CDR3, as DNA: TGTACCAGCAGCCTAGGACAGGGAAGAGGTCAGCCCCAGCATTTT. Its translation: CTSSLGQGRGQPQHF.

J is TRBJ2-2 and V is TRBV10-3, with TRBD1 matching over 8 bases. This CDR3 region has 17 residues. Trimming removed 5 bases from V and 5 bases from J; junction bases left unmatched: 13. Germline V lookup: CDR1 ENHRY, CDR2 SYGVKD. CDR3 protein: CAISFTQGAIGTGELFF. CDR3 DNA sequence: TGTGCCATCAGTTTCACTCAGGGGGCTATCGGAACCGGGGAGCTGTTTTTT.

The chain has TRBV9 and TRBJ2-2; no definite D call. The germline V and J ends were trimmed by 3 bases and 5 bases, with 8 bases remaining between them. CDR3 length equals 13 residues. Germline CDR1 reads SGDLS; CDR2 reads YYNGEE. CDR3 DNA sequence: TGTGCCAGCAGCGCCCAGAATACCGGGGAGCTGTTTTTT. Protein sequence: CASSAQNTGELFF.

The chain is built from TRBV19 and TRBJ1-5, with TRBD1 identical over 7 bases. Germline CDR1 and CDR2: LNHDA and SQIVND (reference sequence). The CDR3 is made up of 13 amino acids. The ends lost 4 bases at V and 4 bases at J; junction bases unmatched: 1. For the CDR3, the DNA is TGTGCCAGTAGTACGGACAGGAATCAGCCCCAGCATTTT. This sequence encodes CASSTDRNQPQHF.

CDR3: CASTDAGGGNQPQHF. As DNA, the CDR3 is TGTGCCAGTACCGATGCAGGGGGGGGTAATCAGCCCCAGCATTTT. V is TRBV19 and J is TRBJ1-5; 7 bases fit TRBD1. V trimming: 7 bases; J trimming: 4 bases; junction bases outside the gene matches: 10. The length of the CDR3 is 15 residues. CDR1 is LNHDA and CDR2 is SQIVND in the germline V gene (reference sequence).

The V and J genes are TRBV10-3 and TRBJ2-3; the match to TRBD2 covers 8 bases. Germline CDR1 ENHRY, CDR2 SYGVKD. This CDR3 comprises 17 residues. With 0 bases clipped from V and 4 bases from J, the junction kept 9 bases outside the gene matches. In DNA form, the CDR3 reads TGTGCCATCAGTGAGTCGATAGCGGGAATGGGGGCAGATACGCAGTATTTT. Its protein is CAISESIAGMGADTQYF.

The rearrangement joins TRBV28 to TRBJ2-1, with 14 bases fitting TRBD2. Germline V gives CDR1 MDHEN, CDR2 SYDVKM. V lost 6 bases, J lost 8 bases, and 6 bases stayed unmatched. The CDR3 spans 15 residues. This CDR3 is CASSAGLAGVDEQFF. The CDR3 nucleotides are TGTGCCAGCAGCGCGGGACTAGCGGGGGTGGATGAGCAGTTCTTC.

This rearrangement joins TRBV5-1 to TRBJ1-2; the D gene is possibly TRBD1 (5 bases). In germline, CDR1 is SGHRS, CDR2 YFSETQ. Deletions cut 4 bases from V and 9 bases from J, with 19 bases between. The CDR3 covers 14 residues. The CDR3 sequence is CASSPTGTVRSYTF. The CDR3, as DNA: TGCGCCAGCAGCCCCACCGGGACGGTGAGGAGCTACACCTTC.

The CDR3 protein is CASSLDLQETQYF. Written as DNA, the CDR3 is TGCGCCAGCAGCCTGGACCTGCAAGAGACCCAGTACTTC. The gene calls are TRBV5-1 and TRBJ2-5, with no clear D. Germline V gene data show CDR1 as SGHRS and CDR2 as YFSETQ. The CDR3 is 13 amino acids. V gave up 4 bases and J gave up 2 bases, with 9 bases separating them.

The rearrangement joins TRBV11-2 to TRBJ2-2; D unclear. V was pared by 5 bases and J by 8 bases, with 18 bases between. CDR3 length equals 15 residues. Germline V gives CDR1 SGHAT, CDR2 FQNNGV. The CDR3 region is CASSTPGIVGGELFF. The CDR3 region has the DNA TGTGCCAGCAGCACCCCGGGTATAGTGGGGGGGGAGCTGTTTTTT.

The J gene is TRBJ2-1, the V gene TRBV10-1; TRBD1 matches at 12 bases. The trim removed 4 bases at V and 6 bases at J, leaving 7 bases unmatched. This CDR3 has 16 amino acids. Germline assignment: CDR1 WNHNN and CDR2 SYGVQD (reference sequence). The CDR3 sequence: CASSGERDRGLNEQFF. CDR3 nucleotide sequence: TGCGCCAGCAGTGGGGAGAGGGACAGGGGGCTCAATGAGCAGTTCTTC.